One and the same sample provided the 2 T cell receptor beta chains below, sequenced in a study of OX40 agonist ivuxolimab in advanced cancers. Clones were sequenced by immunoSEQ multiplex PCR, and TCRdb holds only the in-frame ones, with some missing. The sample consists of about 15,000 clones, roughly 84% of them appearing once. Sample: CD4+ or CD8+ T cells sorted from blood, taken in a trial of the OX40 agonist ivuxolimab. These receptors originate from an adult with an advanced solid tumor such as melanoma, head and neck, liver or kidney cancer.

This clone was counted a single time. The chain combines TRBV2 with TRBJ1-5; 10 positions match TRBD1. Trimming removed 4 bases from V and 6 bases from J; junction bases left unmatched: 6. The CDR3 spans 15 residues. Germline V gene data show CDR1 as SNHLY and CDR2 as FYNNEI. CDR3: CASSAGTGESQPQHF. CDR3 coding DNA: TGTGCCAGCAGTGCCGGGACAGGGGAGAGTCAGCCCCAGCATTTT. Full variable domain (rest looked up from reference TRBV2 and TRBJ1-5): EPEVTQTPSHQVTQMGQEVILRCVPISNHLYFYWYRQILGQKVEFLVSFYNNEISEKSEIFDDQFSVERPDGSNFTLKIRSTKLEDSAMYFCASSAGTGESQPQHFGDGTRLSIL.

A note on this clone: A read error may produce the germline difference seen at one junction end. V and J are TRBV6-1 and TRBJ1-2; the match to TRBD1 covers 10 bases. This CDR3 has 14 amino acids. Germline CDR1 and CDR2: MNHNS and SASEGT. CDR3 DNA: TGTGCCAGCAGCGAAGGACAGGGGGTCTATGGCTACACCTTC. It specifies CASSEGQGVYGYTF.